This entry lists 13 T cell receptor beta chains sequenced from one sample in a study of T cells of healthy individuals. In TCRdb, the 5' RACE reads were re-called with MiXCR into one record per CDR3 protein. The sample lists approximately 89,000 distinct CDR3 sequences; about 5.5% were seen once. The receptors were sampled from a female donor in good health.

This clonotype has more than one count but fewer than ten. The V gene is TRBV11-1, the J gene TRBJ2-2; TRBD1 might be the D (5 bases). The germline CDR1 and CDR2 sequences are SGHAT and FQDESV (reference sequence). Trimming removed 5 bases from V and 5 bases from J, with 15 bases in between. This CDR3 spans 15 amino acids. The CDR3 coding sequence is TGTGCCAGCAGCCCCTCCTGGGGCCGAACCGGGGAGCTGTTTTTT. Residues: CASSPSWGRTGELFF.

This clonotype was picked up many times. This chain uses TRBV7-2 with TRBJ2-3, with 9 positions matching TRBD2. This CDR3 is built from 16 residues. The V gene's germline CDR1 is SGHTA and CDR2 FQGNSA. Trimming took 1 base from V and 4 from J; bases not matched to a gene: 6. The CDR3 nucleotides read TGTGCCAGCAGCTTAGTGGCGGGAGGGCGGGCAGATACGCAGTATTTT. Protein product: CASSLVAGGRADTQYF. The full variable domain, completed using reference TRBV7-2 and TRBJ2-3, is GAGVSQSPSNKVTEKGKDVELRCDPISGHTALYWYRQSLGQGLEFLIYFQGNSAPDKSGLPSDRFSAERTGGSVSTLTIQRTQQEDSAVYLCASSLVAGGRADTQYFGPGTRLTVL.

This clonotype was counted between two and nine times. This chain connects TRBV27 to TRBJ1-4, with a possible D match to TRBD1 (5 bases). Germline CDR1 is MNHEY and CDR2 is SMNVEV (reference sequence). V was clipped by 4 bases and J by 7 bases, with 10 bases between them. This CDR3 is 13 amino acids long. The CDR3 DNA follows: TGTGCCAGCAGTTCCGCAGGGAGTGAAAAACTGTTTTTT. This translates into CASSSAGSEKLFF.

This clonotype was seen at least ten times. CDR3 sequence: CASSFSRALLNYGYTF. The CDR3 DNA reads as TGTGCCAGCAGCTTTTCCAGGGCCCTTCTTAACTATGGCTACACCTTC. The chain joins TRBV11-2 to TRBJ1-2; TRBD1 might be the D (5 bases). The germline V gene has CDR1 SGHAT and CDR2 FQNNGV. V dropped 3 bases and J dropped 1 base, with 15 bases sitting between them. The CDR3 is made up of 16 amino acids.

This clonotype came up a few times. In DNA, the CDR3 is TGTGCCAGCTCTAGGGACAGGGGGTACGAGCAGTACTTC. Amino acids: CASSRDRGYEQYF. The gene calls are TRBV28 and TRBJ2-7, with 11 nucleotides matching TRBD1. This CDR3 comprises 13 residues. Losses at the gene ends were 8 bases for V and 4 bases for J; bases not matched to a gene: 4. Germline CDR1 and CDR2: MDHEN and SYDVKM.

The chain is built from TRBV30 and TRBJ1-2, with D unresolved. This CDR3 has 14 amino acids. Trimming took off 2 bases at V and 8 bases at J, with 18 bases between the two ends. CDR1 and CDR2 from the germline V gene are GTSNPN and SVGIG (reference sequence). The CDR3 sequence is CAWSLLGVAGGYTF. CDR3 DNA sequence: TGTGCCTGGAGTCTACTTGGGGTAGCGGGGGGCTACACCTTC.

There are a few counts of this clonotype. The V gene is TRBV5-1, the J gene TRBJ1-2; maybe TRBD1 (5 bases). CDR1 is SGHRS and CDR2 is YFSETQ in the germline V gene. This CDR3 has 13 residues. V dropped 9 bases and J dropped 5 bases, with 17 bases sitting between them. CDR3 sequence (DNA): TGCGCCACGACTCGCGGGGGAGAATATGGCTACACCTTC. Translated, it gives CATTRGGEYGYTF.

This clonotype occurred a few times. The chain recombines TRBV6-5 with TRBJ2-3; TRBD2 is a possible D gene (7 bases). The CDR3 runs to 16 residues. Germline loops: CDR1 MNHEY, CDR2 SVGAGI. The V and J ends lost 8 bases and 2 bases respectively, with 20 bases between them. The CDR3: CASRLRGARYTDTQYF. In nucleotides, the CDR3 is TGTGCCAGCCGATTACGGGGGGCCCGGTACACAGATACGCAGTATTTT.

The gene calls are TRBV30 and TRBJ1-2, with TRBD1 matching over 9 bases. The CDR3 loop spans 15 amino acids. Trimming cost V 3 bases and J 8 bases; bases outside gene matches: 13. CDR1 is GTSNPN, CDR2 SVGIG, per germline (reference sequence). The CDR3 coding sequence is TGTGCCTGGAGCGCCGGGACAGGGCGGGGGAAAGGCTACACCTTC. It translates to CAWSAGTGRGKGYTF.

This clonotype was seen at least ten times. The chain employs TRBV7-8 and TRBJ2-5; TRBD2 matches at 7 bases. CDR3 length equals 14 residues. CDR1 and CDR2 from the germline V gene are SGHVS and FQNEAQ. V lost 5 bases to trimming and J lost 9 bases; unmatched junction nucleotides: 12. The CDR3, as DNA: TGTGCCAGCAGCCCAGACCCTGGGGGGAGGGCCCAGTACTTC. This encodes CASSPDPGGRAQYF. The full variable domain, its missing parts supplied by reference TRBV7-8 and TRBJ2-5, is GAGVSQSPRYKVAKRGQDVALRCDPISGHVSLFWYQQALGQGPEFLTYFQNEAQLDKSGLPSDRFFAERPEGSVSTLKIQRTQQEDSAVYLCASSPDPGGRAQYFGPGTRLLVL.

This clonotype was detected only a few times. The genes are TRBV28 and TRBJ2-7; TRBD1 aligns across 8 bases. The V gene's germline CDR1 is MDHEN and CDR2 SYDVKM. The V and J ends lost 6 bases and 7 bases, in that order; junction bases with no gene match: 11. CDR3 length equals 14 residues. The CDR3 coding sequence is TGTGCCAGCAGACCGGGACAGGCTATAGTGGAGCAGTACTTC. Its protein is CASRPGQAIVEQYF.

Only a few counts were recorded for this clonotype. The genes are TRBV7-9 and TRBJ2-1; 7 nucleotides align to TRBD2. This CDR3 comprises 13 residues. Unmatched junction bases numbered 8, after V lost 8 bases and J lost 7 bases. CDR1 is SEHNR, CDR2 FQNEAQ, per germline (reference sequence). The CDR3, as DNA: TGTGCCAGCCCTGCGGGAGTGGGGAATGAGCAGTTCTTC. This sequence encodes CASPAGVGNEQFF.

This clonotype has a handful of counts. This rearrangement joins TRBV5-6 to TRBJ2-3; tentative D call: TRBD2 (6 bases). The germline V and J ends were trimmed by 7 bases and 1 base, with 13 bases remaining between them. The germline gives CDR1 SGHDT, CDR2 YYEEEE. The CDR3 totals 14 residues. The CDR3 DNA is TGTGCCAGCCTTCCTAGCGTACGCACAGATACGCAGTATTTT. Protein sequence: CASLPSVRTDTQYF.